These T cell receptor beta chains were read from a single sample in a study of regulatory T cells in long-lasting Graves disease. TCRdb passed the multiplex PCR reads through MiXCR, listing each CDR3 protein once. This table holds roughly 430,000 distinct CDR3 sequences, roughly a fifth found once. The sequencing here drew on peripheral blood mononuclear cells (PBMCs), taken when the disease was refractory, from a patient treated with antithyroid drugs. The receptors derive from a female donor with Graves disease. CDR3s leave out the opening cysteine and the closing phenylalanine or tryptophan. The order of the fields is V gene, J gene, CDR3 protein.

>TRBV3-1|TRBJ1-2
ASSQDYRETYGYT
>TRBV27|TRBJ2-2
ASSPRSGRSNTGELF
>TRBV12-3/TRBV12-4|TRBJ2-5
ASTTSLETQY
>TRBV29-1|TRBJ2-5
SVEAGPLQTQY
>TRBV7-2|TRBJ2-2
ASSQGQGGTGELF
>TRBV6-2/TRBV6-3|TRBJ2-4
ASSYGGLKNIQY
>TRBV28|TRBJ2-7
ASSLSGGGEQY
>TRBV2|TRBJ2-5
ASSAQGKETQY
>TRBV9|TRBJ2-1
ASSVGAGTEQF
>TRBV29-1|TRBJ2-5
SVRTDGETQY
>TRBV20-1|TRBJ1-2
SAKGQGGNYGYT
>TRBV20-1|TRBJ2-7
SARDRLTTYEQY
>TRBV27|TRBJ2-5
ASSQGIAGELSVETQY
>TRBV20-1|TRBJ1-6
SVPKGEPYNSPLH
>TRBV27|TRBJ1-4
ASSMSSPGLLF
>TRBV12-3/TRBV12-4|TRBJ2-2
ASSSRPGAGGELF
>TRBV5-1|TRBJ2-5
ASSFGFLGLQY
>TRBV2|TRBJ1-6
ASTEELWALH
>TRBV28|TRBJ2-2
ASSLGLQGTGELF
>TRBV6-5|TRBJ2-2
ASSYSTLAGGPNGELF
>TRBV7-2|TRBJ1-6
ASSVGLLEDSPLH
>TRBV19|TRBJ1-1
ASRTSMNTEAF
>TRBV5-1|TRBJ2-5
ASSLAPSGIQETQY
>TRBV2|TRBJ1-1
ASEVGYSGTEAF
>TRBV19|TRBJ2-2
ASRHGSGGNTGELF
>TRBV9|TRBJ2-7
ASSVELGSEQY
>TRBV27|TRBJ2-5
ASSLWPPETQY
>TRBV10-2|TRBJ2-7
ASTEQGEDIEQY
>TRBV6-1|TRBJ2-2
ASKRQGATGELF
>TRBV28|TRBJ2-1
ASSPGLEWHEQF
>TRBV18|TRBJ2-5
ASSPPRGQDQETQY
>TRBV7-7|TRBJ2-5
ASSLGSGLAGETQY
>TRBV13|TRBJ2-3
ASSLWELDTQY
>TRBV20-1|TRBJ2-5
SAPREPMETQY
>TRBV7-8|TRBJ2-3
ASSPMLGDPQY
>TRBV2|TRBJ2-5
ASSEGTGGETQY
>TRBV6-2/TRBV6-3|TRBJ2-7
ASSYSSRDPYEQY
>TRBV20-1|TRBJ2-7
SAGGQGSSYEQY
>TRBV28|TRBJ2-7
ASSPRQGARYEQY
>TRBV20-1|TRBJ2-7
SARDSPSEQY
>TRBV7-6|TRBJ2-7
ASSPFPGGRPGLAGVYEQY
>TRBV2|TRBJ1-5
ASSGGERNQPQH
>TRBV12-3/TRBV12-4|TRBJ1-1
ASSFGSGTDRSEAF
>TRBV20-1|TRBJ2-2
SASSGRAGGELF
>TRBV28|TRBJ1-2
ASSSQPVNYGYT
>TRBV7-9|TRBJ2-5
ATLPAGGRETQY
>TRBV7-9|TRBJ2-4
ASSLPGFQGADIQY
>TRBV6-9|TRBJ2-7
ASSYGTASYEQY
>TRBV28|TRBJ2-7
ASSLEGISYEQY
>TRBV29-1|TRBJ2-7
SASGGTIYEQY
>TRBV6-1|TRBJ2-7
ASSDDPYEQY
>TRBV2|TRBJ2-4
ASSEFEAPAKNIQY